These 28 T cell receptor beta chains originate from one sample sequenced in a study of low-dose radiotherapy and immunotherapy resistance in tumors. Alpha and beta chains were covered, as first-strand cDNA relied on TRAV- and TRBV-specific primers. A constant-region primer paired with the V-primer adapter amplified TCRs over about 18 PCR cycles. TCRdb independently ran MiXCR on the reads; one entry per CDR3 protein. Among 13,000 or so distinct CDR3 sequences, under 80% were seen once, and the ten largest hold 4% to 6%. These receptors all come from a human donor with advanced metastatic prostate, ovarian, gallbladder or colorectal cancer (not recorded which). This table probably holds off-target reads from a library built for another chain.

CDR3 loop: CASSDEGARGYTF. CDR3 coding DNA: TGTGCCAGCAGCGATGAGGGGGCGCGTGGCTACACCTTC. This chain joins TRBV5-4 and TRBJ1-2; TRBD1 matches at 7 bases. V was pared by 4 bases and J by 7 bases, with 7 bases of the junction left unmatched. This CDR3 is built from 13 residues. The germline gives CDR1 SGHNT, CDR2 YYREEE (reference sequence). The variable domain in full, completed from reference TRBV5-4 and TRBJ1-2, reads ETGVTQSPTHLIKTRGQQVTLRCSSQSGHNTVSWYQQALGQGPQFIFQYYREEENGRGNFPPRFSGLQFPNYSSELNVNALELDDSALYLCASSDEGARGYTFGSGTRLTVV.

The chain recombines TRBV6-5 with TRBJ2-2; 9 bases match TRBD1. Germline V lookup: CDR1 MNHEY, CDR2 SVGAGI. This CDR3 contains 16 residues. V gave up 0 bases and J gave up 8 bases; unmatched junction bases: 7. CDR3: CASSYSWDRVRGELFF. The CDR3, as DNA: TGTGCCAGCAGTTACTCGTGGGACAGGGTTAGGGGGGAGCTGTTTTTT.

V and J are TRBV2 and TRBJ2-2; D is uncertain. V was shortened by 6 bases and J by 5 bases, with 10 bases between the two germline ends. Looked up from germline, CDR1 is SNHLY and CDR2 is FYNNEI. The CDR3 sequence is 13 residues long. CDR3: CASRRPRTGELFF. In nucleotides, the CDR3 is TGTGCCAGCAGGCGACCGAGGACCGGGGAGCTGTTTTTT. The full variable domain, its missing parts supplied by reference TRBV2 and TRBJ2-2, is EPEVTQTPSHQVTQMGQEVILRCVPISNHLYFYWYRQILGQKVEFLVSFYNNEISEKSEIFDDQFSVERPDGSNFTLKIRSTKLEDSAMYFCASRRPRTGELFFGEGSRLTVL.

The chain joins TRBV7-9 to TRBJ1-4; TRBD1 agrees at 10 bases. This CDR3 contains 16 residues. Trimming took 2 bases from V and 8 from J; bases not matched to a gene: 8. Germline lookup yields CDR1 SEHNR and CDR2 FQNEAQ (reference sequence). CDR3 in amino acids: CASSLPEDRGFEKLFF. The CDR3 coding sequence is TGTGCCAGCAGCTTACCTGAGGACAGGGGGTTCGAAAAACTGTTTTTT.

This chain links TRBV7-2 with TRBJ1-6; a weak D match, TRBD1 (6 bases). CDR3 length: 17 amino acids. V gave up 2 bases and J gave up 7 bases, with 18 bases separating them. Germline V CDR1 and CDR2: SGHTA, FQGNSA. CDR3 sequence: CASSLTGGRGANSPLHF. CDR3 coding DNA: TGTGCCAGCAGCTTAACGGGGGGGCGCGGGGCCAATTCACCCCTCCACTTT.

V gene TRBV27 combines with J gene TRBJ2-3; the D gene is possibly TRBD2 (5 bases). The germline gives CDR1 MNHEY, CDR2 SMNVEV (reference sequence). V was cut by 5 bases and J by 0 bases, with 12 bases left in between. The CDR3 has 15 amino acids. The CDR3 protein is CASSHRGVSTDTQYF. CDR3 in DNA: TGTGCCAGCAGTCACCGGGGAGTTAGCACAGATACGCAGTATTTT.

CDR3 loop: CSVQAGGGGNQPQHF. Here the CDR3 DNA reads TGCAGCGTCCAAGCAGGGGGTGGTGGCAATCAGCCCCAGCATTTT. The chain employs TRBV29-1 and TRBJ1-5; 7 bases are shared with TRBD1. The CDR3 is 15 amino acids. J was trimmed by 2 bases and V by 6 bases; bases with no gene match: 10. Germline V gives CDR1 SQVTM, CDR2 ANQGSEA. The full variable domain, in which reference TRBV29-1 and TRBJ1-5 provide the parts outside the CDR3, is SAVISQKPSRDICQRGTSLTIQCQVDSQVTMMFWYRQQPGQSLTLIATANQGSEATYESGFVIDKFPISRPNLTFSTLTVSNMSPEDSSIYLCSVQAGGGGNQPQHFGDGTRLSIL.

The CDR3 loop reads CASSLGQDEQFF. The CDR3 DNA follows: TGTGCCAGCAGCTTGGGACAGGATGAGCAGTTCTTC. This sequence joins TRBV5-4 and TRBJ2-1, with D maybe TRBD1 (6 bases). Germline loops: CDR1 SGHNT, CDR2 YYREEE (reference sequence). This CDR3 is built from 12 residues. Trimming took off 0 bases at V and 8 bases at J, with 6 bases between the two ends.

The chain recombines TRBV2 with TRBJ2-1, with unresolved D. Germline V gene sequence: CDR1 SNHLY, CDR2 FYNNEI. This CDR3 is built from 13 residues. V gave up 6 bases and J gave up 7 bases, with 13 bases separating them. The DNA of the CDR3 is TGTGCCAGCAGCGCGATTGGAACAAATGAGCAGTTCTTC. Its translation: CASSAIGTNEQFF.

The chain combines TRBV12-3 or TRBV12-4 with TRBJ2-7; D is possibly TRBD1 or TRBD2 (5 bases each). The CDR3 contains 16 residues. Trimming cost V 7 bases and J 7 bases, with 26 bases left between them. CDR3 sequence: CASTTSEGQYLREQYF. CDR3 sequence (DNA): TGTGCCAGCACCACCTCAGAGGGGCAGTACCTACGGGAGCAGTACTTC.

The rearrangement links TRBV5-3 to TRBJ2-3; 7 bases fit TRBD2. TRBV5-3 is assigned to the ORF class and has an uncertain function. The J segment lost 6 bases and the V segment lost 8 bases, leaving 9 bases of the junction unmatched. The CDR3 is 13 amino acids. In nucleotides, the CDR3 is TGTGCCAGCAGCATAAGCGGGGCGGATACGCAGTATTTT. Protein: CASSISGADTQYF.

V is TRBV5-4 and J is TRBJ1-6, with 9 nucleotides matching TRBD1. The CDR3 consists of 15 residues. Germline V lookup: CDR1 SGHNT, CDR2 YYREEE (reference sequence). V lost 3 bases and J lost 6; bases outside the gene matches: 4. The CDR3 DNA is TGTGCCAGCAGCTCTTCGGACAGGGGTAATTCACCCCTCCACTTT. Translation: CASSSSDRGNSPLHF.

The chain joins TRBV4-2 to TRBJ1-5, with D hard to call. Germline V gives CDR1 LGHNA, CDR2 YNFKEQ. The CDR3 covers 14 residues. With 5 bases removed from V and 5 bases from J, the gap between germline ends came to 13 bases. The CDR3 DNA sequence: TGTGCCAGCAGCTTGGCCGACACGTATCAGCCCCAGCATTTT. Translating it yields CASSLADTYQPQHF.

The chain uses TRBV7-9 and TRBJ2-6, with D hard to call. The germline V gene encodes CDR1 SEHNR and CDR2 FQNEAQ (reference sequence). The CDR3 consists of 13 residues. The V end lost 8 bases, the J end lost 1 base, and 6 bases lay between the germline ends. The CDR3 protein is CASPTSGANVLTF. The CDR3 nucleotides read TGTGCCAGCCCCACATCTGGGGCCAACGTCCTGACTTTC.

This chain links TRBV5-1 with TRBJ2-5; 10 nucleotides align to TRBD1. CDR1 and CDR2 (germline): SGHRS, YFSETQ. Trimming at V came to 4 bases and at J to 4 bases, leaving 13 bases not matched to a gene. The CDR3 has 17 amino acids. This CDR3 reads CASSPRSRTGGGETQYF. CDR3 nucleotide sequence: TGCGCCAGCAGCCCACGTAGCCGGACAGGGGGAGGAGAGACCCAGTACTTC.

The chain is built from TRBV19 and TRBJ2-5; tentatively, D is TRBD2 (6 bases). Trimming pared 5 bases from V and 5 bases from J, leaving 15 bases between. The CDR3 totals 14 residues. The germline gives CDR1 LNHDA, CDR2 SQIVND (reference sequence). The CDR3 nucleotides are TGTGCCAGTAGTCCTCCGCCGGGGGACGAGACCCAGTACTTC. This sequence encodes CASSPPPGDETQYF.

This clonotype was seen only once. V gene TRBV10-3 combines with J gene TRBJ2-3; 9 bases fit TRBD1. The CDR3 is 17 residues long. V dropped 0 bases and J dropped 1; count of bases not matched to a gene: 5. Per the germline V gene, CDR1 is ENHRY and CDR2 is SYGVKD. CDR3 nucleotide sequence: TGTGCCATCAGTGAGTCCAACAGGGGGCGCGGCACAGATACGCAGTATTTT. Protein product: CAISESNRGRGTDTQYF.

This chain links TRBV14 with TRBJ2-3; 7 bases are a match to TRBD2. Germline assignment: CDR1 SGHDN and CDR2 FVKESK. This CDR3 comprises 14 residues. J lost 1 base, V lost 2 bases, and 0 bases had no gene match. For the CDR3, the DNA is TGTGCCAGCAGCCAAAGCGGGGGCACAGATACGCAGTATTTT. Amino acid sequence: CASSQSGGTDTQYF.

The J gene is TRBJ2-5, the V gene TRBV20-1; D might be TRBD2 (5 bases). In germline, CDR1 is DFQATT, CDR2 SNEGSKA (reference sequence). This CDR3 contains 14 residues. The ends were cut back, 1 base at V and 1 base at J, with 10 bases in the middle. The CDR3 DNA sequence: TGCAGTGCTAGAGGTGGACTGGCCCAAGAGACCCAGTACTTC. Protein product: CSARGGLAQETQYF.

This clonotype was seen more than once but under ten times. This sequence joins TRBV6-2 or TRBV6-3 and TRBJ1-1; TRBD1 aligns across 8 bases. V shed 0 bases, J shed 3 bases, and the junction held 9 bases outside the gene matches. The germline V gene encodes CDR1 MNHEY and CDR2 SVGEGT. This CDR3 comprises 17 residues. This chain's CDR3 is CASSYSMAQGGDTEAFF. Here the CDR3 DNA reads TGTGCCAGCAGTTACTCGATGGCACAGGGGGGGGACACTGAAGCTTTCTTT.

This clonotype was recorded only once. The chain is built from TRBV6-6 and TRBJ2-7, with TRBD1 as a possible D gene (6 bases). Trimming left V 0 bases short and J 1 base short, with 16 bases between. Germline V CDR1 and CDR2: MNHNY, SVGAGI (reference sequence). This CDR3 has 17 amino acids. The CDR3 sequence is CASSYSGAALSSYEQYF. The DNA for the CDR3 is TGTGCCAGCAGTTACTCGGGGGCAGCCCTTAGTTCCTACGAGCAGTACTTC.

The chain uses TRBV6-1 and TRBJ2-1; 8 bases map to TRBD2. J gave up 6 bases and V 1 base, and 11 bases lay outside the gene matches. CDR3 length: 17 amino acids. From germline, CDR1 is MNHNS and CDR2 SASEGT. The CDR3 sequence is CASSEDFWERGTNEQFF. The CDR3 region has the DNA TGTGCCAGCAGTGAAGACTTCTGGGAGCGGGGGACCAATGAGCAGTTCTTC.

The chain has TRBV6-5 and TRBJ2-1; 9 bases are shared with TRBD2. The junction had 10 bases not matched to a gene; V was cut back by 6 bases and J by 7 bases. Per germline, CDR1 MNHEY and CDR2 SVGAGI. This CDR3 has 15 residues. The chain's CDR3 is CASSRTSDSSNEQFF. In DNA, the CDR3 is TGTGCCAGCAGCCGGACTAGCGATTCGTCGAATGAGCAGTTCTTC.

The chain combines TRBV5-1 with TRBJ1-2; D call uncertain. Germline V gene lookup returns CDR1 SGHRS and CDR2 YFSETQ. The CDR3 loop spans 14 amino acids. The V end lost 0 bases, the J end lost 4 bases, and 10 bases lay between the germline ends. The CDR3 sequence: CASSLGSPSYGYTF. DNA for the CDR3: TGCGCCAGCAGCTTGGGGAGCCCTTCCTATGGCTACACCTTC.

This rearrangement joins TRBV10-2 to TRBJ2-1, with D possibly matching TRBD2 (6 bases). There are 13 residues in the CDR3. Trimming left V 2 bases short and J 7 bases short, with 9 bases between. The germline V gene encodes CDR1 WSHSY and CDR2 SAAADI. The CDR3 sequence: CASSEMEGNEQFF. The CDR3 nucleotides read TGCGCCAGCAGTGAGATGGAGGGAAATGAGCAGTTCTTC.

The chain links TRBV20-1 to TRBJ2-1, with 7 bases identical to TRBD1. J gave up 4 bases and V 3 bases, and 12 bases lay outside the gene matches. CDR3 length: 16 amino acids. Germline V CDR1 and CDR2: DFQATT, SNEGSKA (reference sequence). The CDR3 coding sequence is TGCAGTGCTAGGACAGGTGGGGACAGCGTATACAATGAGCAGTTCTTC. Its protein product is CSARTGGDSVYNEQFF.

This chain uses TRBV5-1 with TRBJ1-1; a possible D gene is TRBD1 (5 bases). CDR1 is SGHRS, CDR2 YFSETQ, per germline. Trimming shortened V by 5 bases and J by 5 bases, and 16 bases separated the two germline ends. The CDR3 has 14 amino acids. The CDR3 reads CASSRDGRETEAFF. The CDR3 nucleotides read TGCGCCAGCAGTCGGGACGGCCGAGAAACTGAAGCTTTCTTT.

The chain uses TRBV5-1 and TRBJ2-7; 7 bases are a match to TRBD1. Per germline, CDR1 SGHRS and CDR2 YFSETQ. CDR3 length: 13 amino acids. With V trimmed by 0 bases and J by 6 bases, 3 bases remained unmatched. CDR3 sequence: CASSLGGQLEQYF. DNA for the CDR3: TGCGCCAGCAGCTTGGGGGGACAGCTCGAGCAGTACTTC.